One and the same sample provided the 25 T cell receptor beta chains below, sequenced in a study of blood T cell repertoires in COVID-19. Measured with immunoSEQ multiplex PCR; TCRdb has only the in-frame clones, and not every one. The table includes about 74,000 clones, under 95% detected once. Sequencing used peripheral blood. These receptor sequences come from a man between 50 and 59 years old with acute or convalescent COVID-19.

The chain uses TRBV9 and TRBJ2-7, with D tentatively TRBD1 (6 bases). V was trimmed by 0 bases and J by 4 bases, leaving 14 bases between them. CDR1 is SGDLS, CDR2 YYNGEE, per germline. The CDR3 has 15 residues. The CDR3 DNA is TGTGCCAGCAGCGTAGGGGTCGAGGGGGAATACGAGCAGTACGTC. It encodes CASSVGVEGEYEQYV.

V gene TRBV5-1 combines with J gene TRBJ1-1; D is possibly TRBD1 (5 bases). The ends were cut back, 4 bases at V and 2 bases at J, with 15 bases in the middle. Per germline, CDR1 SGHRS and CDR2 YFSETQ. CDR3 size: 15 residues. The CDR3 DNA follows: TGCGCCAGCAGCCCGCGGGACCGGGGTAACACTGAAGCTTTCTTT. This translates into CASSPRDRGNTEAFF.

The chain has TRBV6-5 and TRBJ2-1; possible D gene TRBD2, 6 bases. Germline CDR1 is MNHEY and CDR2 is SVGAGI. V lost 0 bases and J 9 bases, leaving 15 bases between the germline ends. This CDR3 spans 15 amino acids. The CDR3 region is CASSYSGGISSEQFF. CDR3 sequence (DNA): TGTGCCAGCAGTTACTCCGGCGGGATCTCGAGTGAGCAGTTCTTC.

This clone was detected a few times. This chain uses TRBV4-2 with TRBJ2-1; 12 bases are a match to TRBD2. The CDR3 covers 17 residues. CDR1 is LGHNA, CDR2 YNFKEQ, per germline. V gave up 3 bases and J gave up 5 bases; unmatched junction bases: 8. DNA for the CDR3: TGTGCCAGCAGCCAGGAGACTGGACTAGCGGGAAACAATGAGCAGTTCTTC. Translating it yields CASSQETGLAGNNEQFF.

This rearrangement joins TRBV3-1 (or the pseudogene TRBV3-2) to TRBJ2-3, with TRBD2 matching 8 bases. CDR1 and CDR2 from the germline V gene are LGHDT and YNNKEL (reference sequence). V shed 5 bases and J 1 base; nucleotides not matched to a gene: 2. This CDR3 has 14 residues. CDR3 DNA: TGTGCCAGCAGCACGGGGGGGGGCACAGATACGCAGTATTTT. Its protein is CASSTGGGTDTQYF.

This clone has only a few counts. The chain carries TRBV5-6 and TRBJ1-4; D perhaps matches TRBD1 (5 bases). Germline V lookup: CDR1 SGHDT, CDR2 YYEEEE. V was pared by 0 bases and J by 7 bases, with 7 bases between. The CDR3 extends over 13 amino acids. Here the CDR3 DNA reads TGTGCCAGCAGCTTGGTCGGGGGTGAAAAACTGTTTTTT. Translating gives CASSLVGGEKLFF.

The genes are TRBV10-3 and TRBJ2-1; TRBD2 matches at 9 bases. The CDR3 runs 16 residues. V lost 6 bases to trimming and J lost 4 bases; unmatched junction nucleotides: 10. Germline CDR1 is ENHRY and CDR2 is SYGVKD. CDR3 coding DNA: TGTGCCATCAGCCCGGCGGGGGCGGGAGGGTACAATGAGCAGTTCTTC. Translated, it gives CAISPAGAGGYNEQFF.

The chain employs TRBV20-1 and TRBJ2-1; 10 positions agree with TRBD2. In germline, CDR1 is DFQATT, CDR2 SNEGSKA (reference sequence). CDR3 length: 14 amino acids. V was clipped by 3 bases and J by 7 bases; unmatched bases: 6. CDR3 amino acids: CSASRTSGTNEQFF. The CDR3 DNA is TGCAGTGCTAGTCGGACTAGCGGAACAAATGAGCAGTTCTTC.

V gene TRBV28 combines with J gene TRBJ1-2; D gene unclear. Trimming took off 3 bases at V and 5 bases at J, with 4 bases between the two ends. Looked up from germline, CDR1 is MDHEN and CDR2 is SYDVKM. The CDR3 covers 11 residues. The CDR3, as DNA: TGTGCCAGCAGTTTCCATTATGGCTACACCTTC. Amino acids: CASSFHYGYTF.

The V gene is TRBV6-5, the J gene TRBJ2-6; 7 bases agree with TRBD1. The germline CDR1 and CDR2 sequences are MNHEY and SVGAGI. The CDR3 totals 15 residues. Germline trimming cut 6 bases from V and 2 bases from J; bases unmatched to any gene: 4. Here the CDR3 DNA reads TGTGCCAGCAGCCCCGACAGGGCTGGGGCCAACGTCCTGACTTTC. Protein product: CASSPDRAGANVLTF.

The chain uses TRBV9 and TRBJ1-3; D gene ambiguous. The CDR3 runs 13 residues. Trimming shortened V by 4 bases and J by 3 bases, and 8 bases separated the two germline ends. Germline V gene data show CDR1 as SGDLS and CDR2 as YYNGEE. The CDR3 bases are TGTGCCAGCAGCCAATCGGGTGGAAACACCATATATTTT. Translating gives CASSQSGGNTIYF.

The CDR3 region is CASRAQDRDQVLTF. The CDR3, as DNA: TGTGCCAGCAGGGCACAAGACAGGGATCAGGTCCTGACTTTC. The V and J genes are TRBV6-6 and TRBJ2-6, with 7 bases matching TRBD1. CDR1 and CDR2 (germline): MNHNY, SVGAGI (reference sequence). The CDR3 loop spans 14 amino acids. The V and J ends lost 6 bases and 13 bases, in that order; junction bases with no gene match: 12.

Only a few counts were recorded for this clone. This chain links TRBV13 with TRBJ1-1, with D tentatively TRBD1 (5 bases). Germline loops: CDR1 PRHDT, CDR2 FYEKMQ (reference sequence). The length of the CDR3 is 14 residues. V lost 5 bases, J lost 8 bases, and 18 bases lay in between. This chain's CDR3 is CASSPIGGGTEAFF. In nucleotides, the CDR3 is TGTGCCAGCAGCCCCATCGGGGGGGGGACGGAAGCTTTCTTT.

The chain employs TRBV30 and TRBJ1-2; D gene unclear. Germline CDR1 GTSNPN, CDR2 SVGIG (reference sequence). V was pared by 2 bases and J by 8 bases, with 18 bases between. The CDR3 length is 14 residues. DNA for the CDR3: TGTGCCTGGAGTCTCTTCGGGGTCTCGGGGGGCTACACCTTC. This codes for CAWSLFGVSGGYTF. Variable domain in full (rest from reference TRBV30 and TRBJ1-2): SQTIHQWPATLVQPVGSPLSLECTVEGTSNPNLYWYRQAAGRGLQLLFYSVGIGQISSEVPQNLSASRPQDRQFILSSKKLLLSDSGFYLCAWSLFGVSGGYTFGSGTRLTVV.

This clone was seen once. The V call is TRBV5-1, the J call TRBJ2-3; the match to TRBD1 covers 7 bases. The CDR3 totals 15 residues. Looked up from germline, CDR1 is SGHRS and CDR2 is YFSETQ. V gave up 4 bases and J gave up 0 bases; unmatched junction bases: 5. The CDR3 DNA sequence: TGCGCCAGCAGCCTGGTACAGGGGAGCACAGATACGCAGTATTTT. Amino acid sequence: CASSLVQGSTDTQYF.

V and J are TRBV7-8 and TRBJ2-5, with TRBD2 matching over 10 bases. The CDR3 has 15 amino acids. Germline V gene lookup returns CDR1 SGHVS and CDR2 FQNEAQ. Unmatched junction bases numbered 6, after V lost 3 bases and J lost 5 bases. The CDR3 DNA follows: TGTGCCAGCAGCTTTGGATTAGCGGGAGGCGAGACCCAGTACTTC. Encoded protein: CASSFGLAGGETQYF.

There are a few counts of this clone. The chain has TRBV19 and TRBJ2-6, with 10 bases fitting TRBD1. CDR1 and CDR2 (germline): LNHDA, SQIVND (reference sequence). The CDR3 has 18 residues. The V segment lost 3 bases and the J segment 0 bases; nucleotides outside the gene matches: 5. CDR3 amino acids: CASSIWGQGTSGANVLTF. The CDR3 nucleotides are TGTGCCAGTAGTATCTGGGGACAGGGGACCTCTGGGGCCAACGTCCTGACTTTC. Combining the CDR3 with reference TRBV19 and TRBJ2-6 gives the whole variable domain DGGITQSPKYLFRKEGQNVTLSCEQNLNHDAMYWYRQDPGQGLRLIYYSQIVNDFQKGDIAEGYSVSREKKESFPLTVTSAQKNPTAFYLCASSIWGQGTSGANVLTFGAGSRLTVL.

This clone was detected once. The V gene is TRBV3-1 (or the pseudogene TRBV3-2), the J gene TRBJ2-1; D is ambiguous. Germline lookup yields CDR1 LGHDT and CDR2 YNNKEL (reference sequence). The ends were cut back, 3 bases at V and 2 bases at J, with 11 bases in the middle. CDR3 length: 15 residues. As DNA, the CDR3 is TGTGCCAGCAGCCACGACACCATAACCTACAATGAGCAGTTCTTC. Translating gives CASSHDTITYNEQFF.

A note on this clone: Other DNA sequences in the same sample also yield this CDR3. The V gene is TRBV28, the J gene TRBJ1-5; TRBD1 might be the D (5 bases). V lost 3 bases, J lost 4 bases, and 10 bases lay in between. The CDR3 runs 14 residues. In germline, CDR1 is MDHEN, CDR2 SYDVKM. The CDR3 DNA reads as TGTGCCAGCAGTTTGGGTCAGGGTAATCAGCCCCAGCATTTT. It codes for CASSLGQGNQPQHF.

This clone was seen only once. The chain combines TRBV18 with TRBJ2-2; the D is unclear. This CDR3 spans 15 amino acids. V was clipped by 1 base and J by 1 base, with 7 bases between them. From germline, CDR1 is KGHSH and CDR2 LQKENI. Written as DNA, the CDR3 is TGTGCCAGCTCACCACTTCAGGAGAACACCGGGGAGCTGTTTTTT. Translation: CASSPLQENTGELFF.

The V gene is TRBV5-6, the J gene TRBJ1-2; D might be TRBD1 (6 bases). Germline CDR1 reads SGHDT; CDR2 reads YYEEEE. V gave up 5 bases and J gave up 4 bases, with 15 bases separating them. The CDR3 runs to 14 residues. DNA for the CDR3: TGTGCCAGCAGTCCAGGGGTAACCTTCTATGGCTACACCTTC. Its translation is CASSPGVTFYGYTF. Combining the CDR3 with reference TRBV5-6 and TRBJ1-2 gives the whole variable domain DAGVTQSPTHLIKTRGQQVTLRCSPKSGHDTVSWYQQALGQGPQFIFQYYEEEERQRGNFPDRFSGHQFPNYSSELNVNALLLGDSALYLCASSPGVTFYGYTFGSGTRLTVV.

The CDR3 loop is CASSSGASVEQYV. CDR3 sequence (DNA): TGTGCCAGCAGCTCCGGAGCTAGCGTCGAGCAGTACGTC. The J gene is TRBJ2-7, the V gene TRBV11-2; tentatively, D is TRBD2 (6 bases). Germline V gene lookup returns CDR1 SGHAT and CDR2 FQNNGV. Trimming removed 4 bases at V and 6 bases at J, with 13 bases between. The CDR3 contains 13 residues.

The chain combines TRBV5-1 with TRBJ1-4; D remains unclear. V lost 0 bases, J lost 10 bases, and 10 bases lay in between. In germline, CDR1 is SGHRS, CDR2 YFSETQ. This CDR3 spans 13 amino acids. The CDR3 here is CASSLAGRSKLFF. CDR3 coding DNA: TGCGCCAGCAGCTTGGCTGGGAGGTCAAAACTGTTTTTT.

The CDR3 nucleotides are TGTGCCAGCAGCTTGGGCAGAACTGAAGCTTTCTTT. Translated: CASSLGRTEAFF. The chain carries TRBV11-2 and TRBJ1-1; unclear D gene. Between the trimmed V and J ends, which lost 3 bases and 5 bases, there was a span of 7 bases. This CDR3 contains 12 residues. CDR1 and CDR2 (germline): SGHAT, FQNNGV.

The V gene is TRBV25-1, the J gene TRBJ1-1; D is ambiguous. V was cut by 2 bases and J by 8 bases, with 12 bases left in between. The CDR3 has 13 amino acids. From germline, CDR1 is MGHDK and CDR2 SYGVNS. The CDR3 DNA follows: TGTGCCAGCAGTGAAGGAGGGCGAGGAGAAGCTTTCTTT. As protein: CASSEGGRGEAFF.